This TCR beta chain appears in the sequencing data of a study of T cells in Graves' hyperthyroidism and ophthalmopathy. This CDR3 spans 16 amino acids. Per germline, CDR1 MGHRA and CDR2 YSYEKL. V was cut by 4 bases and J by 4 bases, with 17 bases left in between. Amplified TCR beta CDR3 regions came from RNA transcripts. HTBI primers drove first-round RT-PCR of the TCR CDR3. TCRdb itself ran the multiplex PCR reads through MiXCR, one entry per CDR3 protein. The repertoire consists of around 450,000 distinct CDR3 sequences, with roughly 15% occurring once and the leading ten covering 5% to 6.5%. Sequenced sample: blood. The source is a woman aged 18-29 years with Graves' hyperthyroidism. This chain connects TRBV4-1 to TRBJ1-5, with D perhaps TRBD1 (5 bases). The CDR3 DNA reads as TGCGCCAGCAGCCTGAAAGGGGCAGGAAGGAATCAGCCCCAGCATTTT. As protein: CASSLKGAGRNQPQHF.